The subject of this entry is one T cell receptor beta chain. From germline, CDR1 is SGHTA and CDR2 FQGTGA. The J segment lost 4 bases and the V segment lost 3 bases, leaving 4 bases of the junction unmatched. CDR3 length: 14 residues. The data were produced by immunoSEQ multiplex PCR, yet TCRdb's version contains in-frame clones alone and is incomplete. The sample has about 120,000 clones, around three quarters seen once. The sample is drawn from a study of blood T cell repertoires in COVID-19. Sequenced input: peripheral blood. The rearrangement joins TRBV7-3 to TRBJ1-1; 8 bases are a match to TRBD1. This clonotype was obtained from a woman of 80 years or more with acute or convalescent COVID-19. The CDR3 nucleotides are TGTGCCAGCAGCTTTTCCGGGACAGGCACTGAAGCTTTCTTT. Its protein product is CASSFSGTGTEAFF. Filled out from reference TRBV7-3 and TRBJ1-1, the complete variable domain reads GAGVSQTPSNKVTEKGKYVELRCDPISGHTALYWYRQSLGQGPEFLIYFQGTGAADDSGLPNDRFFAVRPEGSVSTLKIQRTERGDSAVYLCASSFSGTGTEAFFGQGTRLTVV.